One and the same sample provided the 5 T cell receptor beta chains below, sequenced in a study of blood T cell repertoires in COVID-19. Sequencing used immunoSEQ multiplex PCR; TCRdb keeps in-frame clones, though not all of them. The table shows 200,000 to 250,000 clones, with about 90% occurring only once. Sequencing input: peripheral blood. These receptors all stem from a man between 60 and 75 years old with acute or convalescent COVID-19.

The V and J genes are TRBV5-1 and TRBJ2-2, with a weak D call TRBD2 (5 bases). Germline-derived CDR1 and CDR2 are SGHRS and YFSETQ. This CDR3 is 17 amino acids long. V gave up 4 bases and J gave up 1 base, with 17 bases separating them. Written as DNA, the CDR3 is TGCGCCAGCAGCACGACCCTAGCTTTTCAGAACACCGGGGAGCTGTTTTTT. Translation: CASSTTLAFQNTGELFF.

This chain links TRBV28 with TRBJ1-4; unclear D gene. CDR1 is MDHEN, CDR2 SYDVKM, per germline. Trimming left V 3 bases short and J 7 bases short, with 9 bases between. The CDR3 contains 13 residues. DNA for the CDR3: TGTGCCAGCAGTTTGCGGGGTCGTGAAAAACTGTTTTTT. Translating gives CASSLRGREKLFF.

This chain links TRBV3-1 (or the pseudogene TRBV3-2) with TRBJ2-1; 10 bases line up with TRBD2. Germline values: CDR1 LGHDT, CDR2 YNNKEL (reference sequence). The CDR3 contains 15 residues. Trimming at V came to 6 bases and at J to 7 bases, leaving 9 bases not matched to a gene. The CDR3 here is CASRPKASGGNEQFF. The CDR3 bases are TGTGCCAGCAGACCAAAGGCTAGCGGGGGTAATGAGCAGTTCTTC.

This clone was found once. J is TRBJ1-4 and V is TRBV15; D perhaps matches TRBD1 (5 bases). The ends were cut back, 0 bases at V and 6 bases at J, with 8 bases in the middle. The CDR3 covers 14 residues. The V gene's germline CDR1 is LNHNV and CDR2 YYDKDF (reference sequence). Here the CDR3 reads CATSRDRGDEKLFF. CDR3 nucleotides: TGTGCCACCAGCAGAGACCGGGGGGATGAAAAACTGTTTTTT. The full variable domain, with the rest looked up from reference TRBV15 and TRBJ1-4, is DAMVIQNPRYQVTQFGKPVTLSCSQTLNHNVMYWYQQKSSQAPKLLFHYYDKDFNNEADTPDNFQSRRPNTSFCFLDIRSPGLGDTAMYLCATSRDRGDEKLFFGSGTQLSVL.

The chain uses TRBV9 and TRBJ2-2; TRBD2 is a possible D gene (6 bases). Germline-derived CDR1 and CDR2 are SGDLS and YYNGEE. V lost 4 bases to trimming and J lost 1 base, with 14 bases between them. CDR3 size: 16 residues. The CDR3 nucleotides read TGTGCCAGCAGCCCCCGGGACTGGGGGAACACCGGGGAGCTGTTTTTT. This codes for CASSPRDWGNTGELFF.